The sequence of this TCR beta chain was determined in a study of blood T cell repertoires in COVID-19 (dated by TCRdb to 2018 to 2021). A note on the overall study: Collaborator samples came from the United States, Italy and Spain and covered acute and convalescent phases of COVID-19. The material from the prospective study consisted of cDNA or gDNA derived from T cells, B-cell-depleted T cells, or PBMCs. Subjects who had been exposed to COVID-19, were actively infected with it, or had recovered from it provided the deeply sampled blood TCRbeta repertoires that made up the dataset. The samples were drawn from the first 160 participants of the ongoing ImmuneRACE study and from 1,254 subjects provided by 6 global collaborators. HLA class I and class II types, where available, came from metadata supplied by the sample provider rather than from assay-based typing. The repertoires were made available in a free public database intended to serve as a resource for research on the immune response to SARS-CoV-2. The sample metadata nearly always contained a de-identified subject ID, COVID-19 status, age in years and sex. Summary of the overall study and its limitations: The amount of clinical and demographic metadata varied by source and participant and was provided uncurated.

Whole blood was collected in K2EDTA tubes by collaborating institutions according to the institutions' own protocols. For TCRbeta analysis, collaborators shipped samples in one of three forms: frozen whole blood, isolated PBMCs, or DNA extracted from either of those sample types. TCRbeta CDR3 regions were amplified from genomic DNA using the immunoSEQ Assay, a bias-controlled multiplex PCR. Regarding the original processing steps: Within the assay, amplification of reference gene primers was used to estimate how many nucleated cells each sample contained. To quantify the absolute abundance of each unique TCRbeta CDR3 rearrangement, sequence reads were collapsed and filtered. For each sample, productive Simpson clonality was calculated as the square root of Simpson's diversity index over productive rearrangements. TCRdb's version of the immuneACCESS table is confined to in-frame rearrangements and falls short of the full clone set. An unresolved V gene accounts for under half of the shortfall where checked; the remainder is of unknown origin. Clone size and V and J calls were adopted from that table, with D and trimming inferred from the DNA. A total of 150,000 to 200,000 clones appear in this sample, roughly 79% of them only once. The top ten clones comprise approximately 15% of the sample.

In regard to this clone: This clone's antigen is unknown. Base qualities are not at hand, and no much larger clone is one base apart.

The CDR3 covers 16 residues, taking in both the cysteine and the phenylalanine. The entry retains the CDR3 DNA only, 48 bases that are in frame from base 1. The V and J ends are trimmed by 2 bases and 1 base, leaving 13 bases between them. CDR1 and CDR2 are drawn from the germline V gene: SGHRS, YFSETQ. The receptor's source is a man between 60 and 75 years old with active or convalescent COVID-19. Sequencing input: peripheral blood. The rearranged chain carries TRBV5-1 and TRBJ2-1; matching of 6 bases hints at TRBD2 as the D gene. The DNA reads as follows: TGCGCCAGCAGCTTTGACCCCCGGGGGTCCTACAATGAGCAGTTCTTC. The encoded protein is CASSFDPRGSYNEQFF.